This is a list of T cell receptor beta chains from one sample in a study of cytomegalovirus exposure and HLA in healthy donors. Some clones are missing from TCRdb's copy, which holds only in-frame ones; the method was immunoSEQ multiplex PCR. The table records around 160,000 clones, over 65% of them present only once. Sequencing input: PBMCs. Receptors originate from a middle-aged man in good health and CMV-seropositive. The conserved cysteine and the conserved F or W are not part of the CDR3 here.

TRBV11-3	TRBJ2-7	ASIPLGRREQY
TRBV7-2	TRBJ2-3	ASSLVGTSGTDTQY
TRBV6-5	TRBJ2-1	ASSHLVSGVNEQF
TRBV7-9	TRBJ2-2	ASSLGSGSYLTGELF
TRBV4-3	TRBJ2-7	ASSQEAQGGEQY
TRBV6-5	TRBJ1-1	ASSYPPQGAF
TRBV2	TRBJ2-3	ASSVGGLTTDTQY
TRBV9	TRBJ1-2	ASSVAQRGRGYT
TRBV4-1	TRBJ1-5	ASSQVTGLSQPQH
TRBV7-9	TRBJ2-7	SSSISSGTGGNEQY
TRBV7-2	TRBJ2-2	ASSLISGTGELF
TRBV7-2	TRBJ1-2	ASAAGGSRWGYT
TRBV10-1	TRBJ1-5	ASSEAGRGGETQH
TRBV27	TRBJ2-7	ASRQTGDYEQY
TRBV5-5	TRBJ1-2	ASSSQLTTPNYGYT
TRBV5-4	TRBJ2-7	ASSRGSYEQY
TRBV18	TRBJ2-1	ASSREFSAGAGNEQF
TRBV4-1	TRBJ2-5	ASSQLGTVQETQY
TRBV28	TRBJ2-5	ASSLLGGPETQY
TRBV25-1	TRBJ2-5	ASSVNQETQY
TRBV30	TRBJ2-7	AWSWGGTSGSQSSYEQY
TRBV2	TRBJ2-7	ASSEFGIQTGEQY
TRBV5-1	TRBJ1-1	ASSLALQTEAF
TRBV7-9	TRBJ1-2	SSSKDHGLPTGYT
TRBV29-1	TRBJ2-5	SVATIIQETQY
TRBV6-4	TRBJ1-2	ARHRDSDGGYT
TRBV7-3	TRBJ1-6	ASSFGQPNSPLH
TRBV13	TRBJ1-1	ASRDRGLMNTEAF
TRBV18	TRBJ1-5	ASSPDRQGKQPQH
TRBV5-1	TRBJ2-1	ASSYHSGRSDNEQF
TRBV21-1	TRBJ2-7	ASSTSTVTYEQY
TRBV4-2	TRBJ2-2	ASSQDTLAGGIGELF
TRBV5-1	TRBJ2-1	ASSLNRENEQF
TRBV18	TRBJ2-7	ASSRTGGYEQY
TRBV10-3	TRBJ2-7	AISLFGAGEEQY
TRBV10-3	TRBJ2-2	AISSTESNTGELF
TRBV19	TRBJ2-2	ASSRSGRRDNTGELF
TRBV28	TRBJ2-7	ASSPGQVMAYEQY
TRBV6-5	TRBJ1-2	ASSYSQQGYYGYT
TRBV5-4	TRBJ2-7	ASHAGAPSAGFLLRDEQY
TRBV7-3	TRBJ2-2	ASGWTGVGMAGELF
TRBV11-2	TRBJ2-5	ASSFGTVQETQY
TRBV7-9	TRBJ1-5	ASSPGQHSNQPQH
TRBV18	TRBJ2-7	ASSLGRDRVTYEQY
TRBV9	TRBJ2-1	ASSATNRESEQF
TRBV27	TRBJ2-1	ASSPGQYNEQF
TRBV2	TRBJ1-2	ASSEDTGGYT
TRBV5-1	.	ASSLGGVARRSYEQY
TRBV9	TRBJ2-1	ASSVGVGDLNEQF
TRBV29-1	TRBJ2-7	SVAGTGGLLEQY
TRBV4-3	TRBJ2-3	ASSQDHPGLAGEVTQY
TRBV5-4	TRBJ1-2	ASRSGQGLSYGYT
TRBV18	TRBJ1-1	ASSPGEGTEAF
TRBV6-1	TRBJ1-2	ASSANRVEGGYT
TRBV27	TRBJ2-5	ASSPRTRSETQY
TRBV13	TRBJ1-3	ASSFLGAGNTIY
TRBV5-1	TRBJ2-3	ASSSRRAGGTDTQY
TRBV29-1	TRBJ2-7	SVEERGQGKGYEQY
TRBV5-4	TRBJ2-1	ASSLAAGTHTYNEQF